This TCR beta chain is drawn from a study of OX40 agonist ivuxolimab in advanced cancers. Across the whole study: Patient treatment consisted of intravenous ivuxolimab administration every 2 weeks at 0.01 to 10 mg/kg. The study enrolled dose-escalation patients with hepatocellular carcinoma, melanoma, renal cell or head and neck cancer. Three patients, one with hepatocellular carcinoma and two with cutaneous melanoma, achieved partial responses.

Germline lookup yields CDR1 SGDLS and CDR2 YYNGEE. This CDR3 spans 15 amino acids. Unmatched junction bases numbered 1, after V lost 0 bases and J lost 5 bases. Study-level points and caveats: The specificity for antigen of the expanded peripheral T cells was not determined.

A remark on this clone: Its antigen is not known.

Clones were read by immunoSEQ multiplex PCR, and TCRdb kept only the in-frame ones, dropping some. The data show around 25,000 clones, 75% to 90% seen once. The origin of this receptor is an adult with an advanced solid tumor such as melanoma, head and neck, liver or kidney cancer. This chain joins TRBV9 and TRBJ2-1, with 11 bases identical to TRBD2. This material consisted of CD4+ or CD8+ T cells sorted from blood, taken in a trial of the OX40 agonist ivuxolimab. CDR3 sequence (DNA): TGTGCCAGCAGCGTAGTGACTAGCGGGGACAATGAGCAGTTCTTC. Amino acids: CASSVVTSGDNEQFF.